This TCR beta chain is drawn from a study of cytomegalovirus exposure and HLA in healthy donors listed by TCRdb under 2017. A note on the overall study: An earlier analysis of 587 of the donors reported around 280 Gb of sequence data and 117 million unique TCR beta sequences obtained from roughly 180 million T cells. An early release covering 500 to 750 HLA-typed donors comprised about 300 gigabases of sequencing data and around 85 million unique TCR sequences. The genetic ancestry cluster associated with self-reported Caucasian donors included approximately 85% of the roughly 400 genotyped donors. The study was designed to test whether signatures of past pathogen exposure could be identified by cataloging public T cell receptors. The study used immunosequencing to profile the T cell repertoires of about 670 subjects and linked those repertoires to cytomegalovirus serostatus. Along with the roughly 700-subject first cohort, a separate validation cohort of over 90 different subjects was used. To predict cytomegalovirus infection status, the study combined high-throughput TCR immunosequencing, statistical association of individual TCRs with disease status, and machine learning. A later analysis re-examined previously published TCR beta repertoires from roughly 650 donors and added high-resolution HLA genotyping to investigate patterns of TCR occurrence. In the later analysis, no new phenotypic data were used to find candidate immune exposures; instead, reliance was placed on TCR beta sequences and their occurrence across donors. To decide whether each TCR beta V gene segment behaved as functional or pseudogenic, an earlier analysis of fewer than 750 of the donors relied on high-throughput TCR beta sequencing. Donor age, sex, ethnicity and CMV serostatus were compiled alongside the repertoire data. A later genetic analysis took genome-wide SNP genotypes for about 65% of the 666 donors and used that subset as a discovery cohort. All discovery cohort repertoires had been generated on a single sequencing platform. HLA typing covered class I and class II loci at four-digit resolution. Typing coverage varied by locus: 629-630 donors for A, B, C, DRB1 and DQB1; approximately 520 for DQA1; approximately 570 for DPA1; approximately 470 for DPB1. Roughly five DR-DQ haplotypes were handled as single units for association and clustering because linkage in the cohort was strong. Among about 400 genotyped donors of the cohort, an average of around 220,000 unique TCR beta nucleotide sequences was sequenced per donor, of which about 19% were non-productive.

What the study reported, not specific to this receptor: Only TCR beta chains were sequenced in this cohort, and the absence of alpha or paired-chain data limited detectable features. Three of the identified cytomegalovirus-associated TCR beta chains were confirmed in vitro to be specific for cytomegalovirus antigens. In the study, 150 to 200 TCR beta chains were listed as associated with cytomegalovirus. HLA typing was unavailable for some donors at each locus, so association tests used only the typed subset. A further reported finding was that TCR beta sequences accurately predicted the HLA-A and HLA-B alleles for most subjects in the first cohort. At a false discovery rate of 0.05, a later analysis linked 15,000 to 20,000 TCR beta sequences to specific HLA alleles. The 87-base-pair reads could not distinguish some IMGT-functional V segments, including TRBV6-2 and TRBV6-3, so those segments were excluded. When HLA alleles, especially DR and DQ, strongly co-occurred, attributing TCR associations to individual alleles was difficult. For the cohort, immune exposure information was limited to CMV serostatus. According to a later analysis, most CMV-associated TCR beta chains appeared to be HLA-restricted, and the HLA associations seemed to be driven largely by CMV exposure. V-gene and J-gene trimming of TCR beta chains was associated with a missense DCLRE1C variant in a later genetic analysis, and the association was replicated in an independent cohort. The presence/absence analyses assumed that sequencing depth was roughly uniform across donors, and that assumption may not be true. In a later analysis, several top co-occurrence clusters were reported to appear linked to parvovirus B19, influenza, CMV and Epstein-Barr virus. Linkage disequilibrium might explain the correlated functional status among segregating V segments, but an unknown experimental factor could not be ruled out. Because counts were too low, 15 or so rarely observed V segments, including chromosome 9 orphons, were excluded from the earlier analysis of some 590 of the donors. The sequencing pipeline was judged likely to have produced a cluster of highly shared sequence variants as a technical artifact. While some public TCRs were present in many individuals, most TCR sequences turned up only very rarely across donors. In a later analysis, TCR association rates were found to vary across HLA loci, with the most associated TCRs seen for DRB1 alleles and the fewest for HLA-C alleles. In an earlier analysis of about 540 of the donors, most TCR beta V segments were observed in productive rearrangements about 87% or about 30% of the time, broadly matching IMGT annotations. In a later analysis, HLA-associated TCR beta chains showed more clonal expansion and lower generation probabilities than non-associated chains that were equally common. Cytomegalovirus status was reported to be diagnosed by the classifier with high specificity and sensitivity in both the original and validation cohorts. The authors suggested that the approach could potentially be generalized to other disease states and immunological phenotypes. In a later genetic analysis, fewer N-insertions in productive TCRs were reported among donors in an Asian-associated ancestry cluster than the 666-donor mean.

The cohort comprised around 700 healthy bone marrow donors. At the time of sampling, every cohort member was nominally healthy, though immune exposures that went unrecorded were likely present. The donor tested CMV seronegative, placing the donor among the 350 or so seronegative members of the cohort. A peripheral blood sample was collected from each donor, and TCR beta sequencing was performed on peripheral blood mononuclear cells. The Qiagen DNeasy Blood Extraction Kit was used to extract genomic DNA from the blood cell samples. Library preparation used the immunoSEQ multiplex PCR assay. A mixture of 60 forward primers for TCR Vbeta segments and 13 reverse primers for TCR Jbeta segments was used in the multiplex PCR. The CDR3 region of rearranged TCR beta genes was amplified from genomic DNA with a multiplex PCR assay. The amplified TCR beta libraries were sequenced on the Illumina HiSeq System as 87-base-pair reads. Processing in the source paper ran as follows. In a later analysis, roughly 80 million unique TCR beta chains were counted across the 666 repertoires, and around 11 million of these chains were shared by at least two donors. Raw reads were error-corrected and collapsed into unique sequences with a nearest-neighbor algorithm that merged closely related sequences to remove PCR and sequencing errors. CDR3 sequences were aligned to IMGT reference sequences to assign V, D and J gene segments. For a sequence to be retained, at least a six-nucleotide match to both a V gene segment and a J gene segment was required. Rearrangements were called productive when the CDR3 lacked stop codons and stayed in frame with V and J; all others were non-productive. CDR3 was defined according to IMGT convention as the region running from the second conserved V-encoded cysteine to the conserved J-encoded phenylalanine. The earlier analysis of about 590 of the donors excluded sequences that lacked an unambiguous match to a single V gene segment. In an earlier analysis of approximately 550 of the donors, V segments were called functional above 56.7% productive rearrangements and were called segregating when the between-donor standard deviation exceeded 5%. A statistical classification framework was developed to diagnose cytomegalovirus status using the catalog of TCR beta chain sequences. A later analysis assigned V and J genes by comparing TCR nucleotide sequences with IMGT/GENE-DB human TR gene sequences. The TCRdist pipeline was used in a later analysis to assign CDR3 sequences and most-parsimonious VDJ recombination scenarios. In a later analysis, every TCR beta chain was defined by the combination of its CDR3 amino acid sequence and its V-gene family, and reads without a unique V-gene family were dropped. A later analysis removed 600 or so highly shared, low-generation-probability nucleotide sequences to deal with suspected cross-contamination and a sequencing artifact. For each public chain, a later analysis derived a clonal expansion index from normalized ranks of inferred template counts within each repertoire. In a later analysis, generation probabilities were computed with a VDJ recombination model fitted to out-of-frame rearrangements, and the resulting probabilities were checked against IGoR. Hypergeometric tests were used in a later analysis to score TCR-TCR, TCR-HLA and TCR-CMV co-occurrence, with a repertoire-size bias correction applied to the TCR pairs. In a later analysis, false discovery rates were estimated by permuting HLA or CMV assignments 20 times. In a later analysis, co-occurring TCRs were grouped using DBSCAN, with TCRdist sequence similarity added in when clustering inside HLA-allele-positive subsets. Repertoires with fewer than 30,000 or more than 120,000 public chains were left out of co-occurrence clustering, as were about 5 repertoires with anomalous nucleotide sharing. Imported from immuneACCESS, the table was reduced by TCRdb to in-frame sequences with V and J called. These copies leave out some clones; in studies compared against another copy, an unresolved V gene accounts for under half, and the cause of the remainder is not known. That table is the source of V, J and clone size, and D and trimming were worked out from the DNA. The table for this sample lists more than 85,000 clones; around 75% of them were counted only once. The ten most abundant clones make up around 2.1% of the sample.

From its cysteine to its phenylalanine, the CDR3 spans 16 amino acids. Just CDR3 DNA is preserved here, 48 bases in frame from base 1. For this chain, trimming is 5 bases at the V end and 1 base at the J end, and the number of junction bases without a gene match is 5. The CDR1 and CDR2 encoded by the germline V gene are SGHNT and YENEEA. Regarding this clone: Its target antigen remains unknown. No base quality values were provided; no much bigger clone lies one nucleotide off.

The sequenced sample consisted of PBMCs. The chain employs TRBV11-3 and TRBJ2-1, with 10 bases in between that match TRBD2. This receptor was identified in a man aged 30-40 years in good health and CMV-seronegative. The nucleotides are TGTGCCAGCAGCGAGCGGGGGGGTCATTCCTACAATGAGCAGTTCTTC. Translation gives CASSERGGHSYNEQFF.